This paragraph covers one T cell receptor (beta chain) sequence. The sample originates from a study of blood T cell repertoires in COVID-19. Study-level information: COVID-19 samples collected from the United States, Italy and Spain covered acute and convalescent phases. Sources were T cells, B-cell-depleted T cells, or PBMCs; the material itself was cDNA or gDNA.

Study processing details: Reference gene primer amplification gave nucleated cell count estimates. The table came from immunoSEQ multiplex PCR; TCRdb's copy has only in-frame clones and leaves some out. V and J calls and clone size are given by that table; D and trimming were obtained from the DNA. The table lists 70,000 to 80,000 clones, 80% of them singletons. This CDR3 has 15 amino acids. V trimming: 3 bases; J trimming: 7 bases; junction bases outside the gene matches: 10. Per the germline V gene, CDR1 is SGHTS and CDR2 is YDEGEE. The sequence derives from a human donor in a cohort sampled during active COVID-19. The rearrangement uses TRBV5-8 and TRBJ2-1; 7 bases are shared with TRBD2. What was sequenced was peripheral blood. CDR3 nucleotides: TGTGCCAGCAGCTCTGGGGGGGAGTATATAAATGAGCAGTTCTTC. Translated: CASSSGGEYINEQFF.